The 26 T cell receptor beta chains listed next were all sequenced from one sample in a study of patients and donors after allogeneic stem cell transplantation. TCRdb independently ran MiXCR on the RT-PCR reads; one entry per CDR3 protein. Among about 960,000 distinct CDR3 sequences listed, around 17% were seen once. What was sequenced was blood, either unsorted or a sorted T cell fraction (not recorded which). The receptors were gathered from a human donor who was either an allogeneic HSCT recipient or a stem cell or donor lymphocyte infusion donor (not recorded which). It is not recorded whose cells these are; they may come from a transplant donor.

The genes are TRBV7-8 and TRBJ1-1, with TRBD1 matching 8 bases. The germline CDR1 and CDR2 sequences are SGHVS and FQNEAQ. J lost 4 bases, V lost 3 bases, and 7 bases had no gene match. This CDR3 is 15 amino acids long. CDR3 in DNA: TGTGCCAGCAGCTTCGTGCAGGGGGCGCCCACTGAAGCTTTCTTT. It yields the protein CASSFVQGAPTEAFF.

The sample holds a few counts of this clonotype. This chain uses TRBV7-9 with TRBJ2-1; 8 bases line up with TRBD2. The CDR3 has 13 residues. Germline V gene lookup returns CDR1 SEHNR and CDR2 FQNEAQ (reference sequence). V trimming: 11 bases; J trimming: 6 bases; junction bases outside the gene matches: 9. Written as DNA, the CDR3 is TGTGCCGGTAGCGGGATATCGGCCAATGAGCAGTTCTTC. It codes for CAGSGISANEQFF.

This clonotype has ten or more counts. The J gene is TRBJ2-2, the V gene TRBV5-1, with 11 bases aligning to TRBD2. V gave up 2 bases and J gave up 3 bases; unmatched junction bases: 3. Germline loops: CDR1 SGHRS, CDR2 YFSETQ. CDR3 size: 16 residues. The CDR3 DNA is TGCGCCAGCAGCTTTAGCGGGAGGGAAGACACCGGGGAGCTGTTTTTT. Translating it yields CASSFSGREDTGELFF.

The table lists this clonotype with a few counts. The V call is TRBV5-1, the J call TRBJ2-1; unclear D gene. The CDR3 covers 15 residues. The germline V and J ends were trimmed by 7 bases and 4 bases, with 18 bases remaining between them. The germline V gene encodes CDR1 SGHRS and CDR2 YFSETQ. This chain's CDR3 is CASCSGVPPYNEQFF. The DNA of the CDR3 is TGCGCCAGCTGCTCTGGGGTTCCCCCTTACAATGAGCAGTTCTTC.

This clonotype occurred a few times. This rearrangement joins TRBV3-1 to TRBJ1-1; D call uncertain. There are 14 residues in the CDR3. Trimming left V 4 bases short and J 5 bases short, with 14 bases between. The germline V gene has CDR1 LGHDT and CDR2 YNNKEL (reference sequence). CDR3 protein: CASSPPRERTEAFF. The CDR3 DNA reads TGTGCCAGCAGCCCCCCTCGGGAAAGGACTGAAGCTTTCTTT.

The chain is built from TRBV7-3 and TRBJ2-1; D unresolved. Germline V gene sequence: CDR1 SGHTA, CDR2 FQGTGA. The V end was cut by 5 bases, the J end by 7 bases, with 15 bases between. The CDR3 is made up of 14 amino acids. As DNA, the CDR3 is TGTGCCAGCAGCCCGAAGGGCGATTGGAATGAGCAGTTCTTC. It specifies CASSPKGDWNEQFF.

This clonotype was seen a handful of times. The chain is built from TRBV7-2 and TRBJ1-6, with a weak D call TRBD1 (6 bases). Trimming took off 3 bases at V and 3 bases at J, with 12 bases between the two ends. The CDR3 length is 16 residues. Germline lookup yields CDR1 SGHTA and CDR2 FQGNSA. CDR3 in amino acids: CASSLGGANYNSPLHF. The CDR3, as DNA: TGTGCCAGCAGCTTGGGGGGGGCCAACTATAATTCACCCCTCCACTTT.

DNA of the CDR3: TGTGCCAGCAGCCCAGGGGCGGGCGAGCAGTACTTC. Encoded protein: CASSPGAGEQYF. V is TRBV7-9 and J is TRBJ2-7; a possible D gene is TRBD1 (6 bases). CDR3 length: 12 amino acids. In germline, CDR1 is SEHNR, CDR2 FQNEAQ (reference sequence). Trimming cost V 5 bases and J 6 bases, with 11 bases left between them.

This clonotype has a count of ten or more. The rearrangement links TRBV12-3 or TRBV12-4 to TRBJ1-4, with D perhaps matching TRBD1 (6 bases). Trimming pared 6 bases from V and 7 bases from J, leaving 15 bases between. The CDR3 is 14 amino acids. CDR3 nucleotides: TGTGCCAGCAGCAAAGGACAGTTAAGTGAAAAACTGTTTTTT. Residues: CASSKGQLSEKLFF.

J is TRBJ2-1 and V is TRBV15; TRBD1 matches 10 bases. CDR3 size: 15 residues. V lost 0 bases and J lost 7; bases outside the gene matches: 3. Germline values: CDR1 LNHNV, CDR2 YYDKDF (reference sequence). Here the CDR3 reads CATSRDPGQGNEQFF. In nucleotides, the CDR3 is TGTGCCACCAGCAGAGATCCGGGACAGGGGAATGAGCAGTTCTTC.

This chain links TRBV20-1 with TRBJ1-6; D may be TRBD1 (6 bases). Germline V gene lookup returns CDR1 DFQATT and CDR2 SNEGSKA (reference sequence). The CDR3 loop spans 14 amino acids. V was shortened by 3 bases and J by 13 bases, with 19 bases between the two germline ends. CDR3 sequence (DNA): TGCAGTGCTAGGTCGACAGGTGGTTTGGGGCCCCTCCACTTT. Translating gives CSARSTGGLGPLHF.

This clonotype has more than one count but fewer than ten. V is TRBV5-1 and J is TRBJ1-1; D gene unclear. The CDR3 totals 13 residues. Germline loops: CDR1 SGHRS, CDR2 YFSETQ. V was cut by 5 bases and J by 1 base, with 9 bases left in between. The CDR3, as DNA: TGCGCCAGCAGGTTCGGGTGGAACACTGAAGCTTTCTTT. Translated: CASRFGWNTEAFF.

V is TRBV12-3 or TRBV12-4 and J is TRBJ2-1; no firm D call. With 3 bases removed from V and 6 bases from J, the gap between germline ends came to 15 bases. This CDR3 has 15 amino acids. CDR3 protein: CASSLWTLNPNEQFF. CDR3 nucleotides: TGTGCCAGCAGTTTGTGGACCCTTAATCCCAATGAGCAGTTCTTC.

The chain recombines TRBV7-8 with TRBJ1-1, with a possible D match to TRBD1 (5 bases). Germline V gives CDR1 SGHVS, CDR2 FQNEAQ. CDR3 length: 15 amino acids. V was clipped by 5 bases and J by 0 bases, with 13 bases between them. The CDR3 protein is CASSLPDRLNTEAFF. CDR3 DNA: TGTGCCAGCAGCCTCCCTGACAGACTGAACACTGAAGCTTTCTTT.

The chain couples TRBV18 to TRBJ1-4; TRBD1 is a possible D gene (6 bases). Germline V gene sequence: CDR1 KGHSH, CDR2 LQKENI. V dropped 3 bases and J dropped 8 bases, with 13 bases sitting between them. The CDR3 has 14 residues. CDR3 in amino acids: CASSPGQMGEKLFF. CDR3 nucleotide sequence: TGTGCCAGCTCACCGGGACAAATGGGGGAAAAACTGTTTTTT.

This clonotype has a handful of counts. The genes are TRBV30 and TRBJ1-1, with a tentative D call TRBD1 (5 bases). The germline V gene encodes CDR1 GTSNPN and CDR2 SVGIG (reference sequence). The CDR3 length is 13 residues. Trimming left V 5 bases short and J 0 bases short, with 10 bases between. This CDR3 reads CAWSGEMNTEAFF. The CDR3 DNA sequence: TGTGCCTGGTCGGGGGAGATGAACACTGAAGCTTTCTTT.

This chain joins TRBV6-1 and TRBJ1-2, with 7 bases fitting TRBD1. J was trimmed by 1 base and V by 6 bases; bases with no gene match: 8. CDR3 length: 15 residues. Germline values: CDR1 MNHNS, CDR2 SASEGT. The CDR3 region is CASSAKHRGNYGYTF. The CDR3 DNA follows: TGTGCCAGCAGCGCTAAACACAGGGGTAACTATGGCTACACCTTC.

The chain combines TRBV3-1 with TRBJ1-2; D not certain. V was shortened by 3 bases and J by 7 bases, with 9 bases between the two germline ends. Germline V gene data show CDR1 as LGHDT and CDR2 as YNNKEL (reference sequence). This CDR3 has 12 amino acids. The CDR3 protein is CASSQGFSGYTF. CDR3 coding DNA: TGTGCCAGCAGCCAGGGGTTTTCTGGCTACACCTTC.

This clonotype was detected only a few times. The CDR3 DNA reads as TGTGCCAGCAGCTGGAACAGGGGAATTAGCTACAATGAGCAGTTCTTC. Translated, it gives CASSWNRGISYNEQFF. The chain is built from TRBV13 and TRBJ2-1; 7 bases align to TRBD1. The V gene end was trimmed by 4 bases and the J gene end by 3 bases; junction bases not matched to a gene: 9. Germline V gene data show CDR1 as PRHDT and CDR2 as FYEKMQ (reference sequence). The CDR3 has 16 amino acids.

This clonotype was seen only a few times. The chain is built from TRBV2 and TRBJ2-5; D is unclear. The V end was cut by 7 bases, the J end by 2 bases, with 2 bases between. The CDR3 runs to 10 residues. Per the germline V gene, CDR1 is SNHLY and CDR2 is FYNNEI. As DNA, the CDR3 is TGTGCCAGCAAACAAGAGACCCAGTACTTC. It yields the protein CASKQETQYF.

The chain employs TRBV15 and TRBJ2-7; 7 bases are a match to TRBD1. The V gene end was trimmed by 8 bases and the J gene end by 2 bases; junction bases not matched to a gene: 3. CDR3 size: 12 residues. The germline V gene encodes CDR1 LNHNV and CDR2 YYDKDF (reference sequence). CDR3 region: CATLDRAYEQYF. CDR3 coding DNA: TGTGCCACCTTAGACAGGGCCTACGAGCAGTACTTC.

This chain links TRBV11-3 with TRBJ2-7; perhaps TRBD1 as D (5 bases). V was pared by 7 bases and J by 0 bases, with 13 bases between. The CDR3 is 14 amino acids. The germline V gene has CDR1 SGHNT and CDR2 YENEEA. Here the CDR3 DNA reads TGTGCCAGCAAAACAGGACATAGCTCCTACGAGCAGTACTTC. Its translation is CASKTGHSSYEQYF.

This sequence joins TRBV4-3 and TRBJ2-7; 7 nucleotides agree with TRBD1. This CDR3 is 13 amino acids long. V trimming: 1 base; J trimming: 7 bases; junction bases outside the gene matches: 4. Looked up from germline, CDR1 is LGHNA and CDR2 is YSLEER. For the CDR3, the DNA is TGCGCCAGCAGCCAAGGACAGGGCTGGGAGCAGTACTTC. Amino acids: CASSQGQGWEQYF.

This clonotype was seen only a few times. This sequence joins TRBV18 and TRBJ2-5; D is ambiguous. This CDR3 contains 14 residues. Germline V gene lookup returns CDR1 KGHSH and CDR2 LQKENI. Between the trimmed V and J ends, which lost 0 bases and 2 bases, there was a span of 7 bases. CDR3 in amino acids: CASSPPTVQETQYF. The CDR3 bases are TGTGCCAGCTCACCACCTACGGTACAAGAGACCCAGTACTTC.

For this clonotype: A much larger clone is a single base away; this may be a read error. The J gene is TRBJ2-1, the V gene TRBV25-1; D remains unclear. Trimming shortened V by 2 bases and J by 4 bases, and 18 bases separated the two germline ends. This CDR3 is built from 17 residues. Germline loops: CDR1 MGHDK, CDR2 SYGVNS. CDR3 sequence (DNA): TGTGCCAGCAGTGAAAATCGGCCGCGACTGGGGTACAATGAGCAGTTCTTC. It encodes CASSENRPRLGYNEQFF.

This clonotype was recorded many times. This chain connects TRBV20-1 to TRBJ2-1; 14 bases align to TRBD2. V lost 6 bases and J lost 6; bases outside the gene matches: 4. The CDR3 runs to 14 residues. Germline assignment: CDR1 DFQATT and CDR2 SNEGSKA (reference sequence). The CDR3 sequence is CSAPGLAGVNEQFF. CDR3 in DNA: TGCAGTGCCCCGGGACTAGCGGGAGTCAATGAGCAGTTCTTC.